These 14 T cell receptor beta chains came from one sample sequenced in a study of blood T cell repertoires in COVID-19. Data came from immunoSEQ multiplex PCR; TCRdb stores just in-frame clones and leaves some out. There are under 150,000 clones in the sample; 85% occur only once, and 10% to 15% lies in the top ten. The sample taken for sequencing was peripheral blood. These TCRs come from a human donor in a cohort sampled during active COVID-19.

The chain has TRBV29-1 and TRBJ2-2; D not resolved. V lost 7 bases and J 1 base, leaving 13 bases between the germline ends. The CDR3 is made up of 14 amino acids. CDR1 and CDR2 from the germline V gene are SQVTM and ANQGSEA. CDR3 sequence: CSASAWQNTGELFF. In DNA form, the CDR3 reads TGCAGCGCCTCCGCCTGGCAGAACACCGGGGAGCTGTTTTTT.

This chain connects TRBV4-2 to TRBJ2-2, with D maybe TRBD2 (7 bases). Germline values: CDR1 LGHNA, CDR2 YNFKEQ. The CDR3 is 14 amino acids. Trimming took 2 bases from V and 7 from J, leaving 11 bases between them. The CDR3 loop is CASSQWGGGGELFF. CDR3 DNA sequence: TGTGCCAGCAGCCAATGGGGGGGCGGCGGGGAGCTGTTTTTT.

This clone was recorded only once. This chain uses TRBV6-5 with TRBJ2-1; 11 bases agree with TRBD2. This CDR3 has 15 residues. The ends lost 6 bases at V and 6 bases at J; junction bases unmatched: 7. CDR1 and CDR2 (germline): MNHEY, SVGAGI. The CDR3 coding sequence is TGTGCCAGCAGCGTCCTAGCGGGGGGAGTCAATGAGCAGTTCTTC. This translates into CASSVLAGGVNEQFF.

This clone appeared a few times. The sample has other DNA sequences that encode this CDR3 too. The rearrangement links TRBV6-5 to TRBJ1-2, with 9 nucleotides matching TRBD1. The CDR3 is 13 amino acids. CDR1 MNHEY and CDR2 SVGAGI come from the germline V gene. Germline trimming cut 6 bases from V and 5 bases from J; bases unmatched to any gene: 4. CDR3 sequence reads: CASRRDRVYGYTF. The CDR3 DNA follows: TGTGCCAGCAGGCGGGACAGGGTATATGGCTACACCTTC.

The chain links TRBV10-2 to TRBJ2-2; 8 bases are shared with TRBD2. The CDR3 length is 18 residues. The V gene end was trimmed by 6 bases and the J gene end by 0 bases; junction bases not matched to a gene: 12. CDR1 and CDR2 from the germline V gene are WSHSY and SAAADI. This chain's CDR3 is CASREGGVAGTNTGELFF. The DNA for the CDR3 is TGCGCCAGCAGGGAGGGCGGGGTAGCGGGGACGAACACCGGGGAGCTGTTTTTT.

The chain links TRBV6-2 or TRBV6-3 to TRBJ1-5; the match to TRBD1 covers 9 bases. V lost 7 bases to trimming and J lost 0 bases; unmatched junction nucleotides: 19. The germline gives CDR1 MNHEY, CDR2 SVGEGT. The CDR3 runs 20 residues. CDR3 protein: CASNPRGTGTIADSNQPQHF. The CDR3 DNA reads TGTGCCAGCAACCCTAGGGGGACAGGGACGATAGCTGATAGCAATCAGCCCCAGCATTTT.

As for this clone: Germline and junction disagree at one end, which may indicate a read error. V is TRBV3-1 (or the pseudogene TRBV3-2) and J is TRBJ1-4; TRBD1 is a possible D gene (6 bases). The CDR3 spans 13 residues. Germline assignment: CDR1 LGHDT and CDR2 YNNKEL (reference sequence). CDR3 loop: CASSQVWGGGVIF. The CDR3 nucleotides read TGTGCCAGCAGCCAAGTCTGGGGGGGCGGTGTTATTTTT.

V is TRBV9 and J is TRBJ2-6; possible D gene TRBD2, 5 bases. This CDR3 comprises 15 residues. The V gene's germline CDR1 is SGDLS and CDR2 YYNGEE. Between the trimmed V and J ends, which lost 4 bases and 0 bases, there was a span of 8 bases. The DNA for the CDR3 is TGTGCCAGCAGCCTCCGGGACTCTGGGGCCAACGTCCTGACTTTC. It is translated as CASSLRDSGANVLTF.

This clone was counted a few times. The V call is TRBV7-2, the J call TRBJ2-1, with 10 bases matching TRBD2. The CDR3 sequence is 16 residues long. V was pared by 5 bases and J by 1 base, with 5 bases of the junction left unmatched. Germline-derived CDR1 and CDR2 are SGHTA and FQGNSA. CDR3 nucleotides: TGTGCCAGCAGCCCAGTAGCGGGGGGTTCCTACAATGAGCAGTTCTTC. Protein product: CASSPVAGGSYNEQFF.

The chain employs TRBV27 and TRBJ1-2; the D gene is possibly TRBD1 (5 bases). In germline, CDR1 is MNHEY, CDR2 SMNVEV (reference sequence). Between the trimmed V and J ends, which lost 6 bases and 4 bases, there was a span of 18 bases. CDR3 length equals 15 residues. The CDR3 coding sequence is TGTGCCAGCAGGCTATCTCGGGTCACAGGCTATGGCTACACCTTC. Translation gives CASRLSRVTGYGYTF.

The V gene is TRBV19, the J gene TRBJ2-4; tentative D call: TRBD2 (6 bases). Germline V lookup: CDR1 LNHDA, CDR2 SQIVND (reference sequence). Trimming pared 6 bases from V and 5 bases from J, leaving 17 bases between. CDR3 length equals 15 residues. The CDR3 region has the DNA TGTGCCAGTAGCCCAGAACCCTGGAGGGAAAACATTCAGTACTTC. Residues: CASSPEPWRENIQYF.

The J gene is TRBJ2-1, the V gene TRBV6-2 or TRBV6-3; 14 nucleotides agree with TRBD2. V lost 2 bases and J lost 0; bases outside the gene matches: 9. The CDR3 is 20 amino acids. Germline lookup yields CDR1 MNHEY and CDR2 SVGEGT. The chain's CDR3 is CASSYSLGLAGATSYNEQFF. Written as DNA, the CDR3 is TGTGCCAGCAGTTACAGTCTGGGACTAGCGGGGGCAACCTCCTACAATGAGCAGTTCTTC.

This clone was picked up a small number of times. This rearrangement joins TRBV7-6 to TRBJ2-7; 9 positions agree with TRBD1. Germline CDR1 is SGHVS and CDR2 is FNYEAQ. This CDR3 is built from 15 residues. Trimming removed 5 bases from V and 0 bases from J; junction bases left unmatched: 5. CDR3 in DNA: TGTGCCAGCAGCCTAAGGACAGGGGCCTCCTACGAGCAGTACTTC. This translates into CASSLRTGASYEQYF.

The rearrangement joins TRBV4-2 to TRBJ2-2; 9 bases agree with TRBD2. Germline loops: CDR1 LGHNA, CDR2 YNFKEQ. Trimming took 1 base from V and 0 from J; bases not matched to a gene: 9. The CDR3 is 19 amino acids. CDR3 in amino acids: CASSQAGLAGPTNTGELFF. CDR3 in DNA: TGTGCCAGCAGCCAAGCGGGGCTAGCGGGGCCCACGAACACCGGGGAGCTGTTTTTT.